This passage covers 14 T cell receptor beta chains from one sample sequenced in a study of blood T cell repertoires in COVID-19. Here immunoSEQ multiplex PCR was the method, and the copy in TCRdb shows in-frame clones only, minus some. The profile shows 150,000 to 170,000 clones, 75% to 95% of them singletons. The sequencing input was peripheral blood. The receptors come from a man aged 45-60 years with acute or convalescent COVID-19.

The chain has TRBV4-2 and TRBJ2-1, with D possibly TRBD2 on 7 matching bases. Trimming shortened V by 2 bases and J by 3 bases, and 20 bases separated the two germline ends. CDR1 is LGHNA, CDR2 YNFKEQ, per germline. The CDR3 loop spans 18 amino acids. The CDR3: CASSQIGPGGPNYNEQFF. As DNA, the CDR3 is TGTGCCAGCAGCCAAATCGGCCCCGGGGGGCCTAACTACAATGAGCAGTTCTTC.

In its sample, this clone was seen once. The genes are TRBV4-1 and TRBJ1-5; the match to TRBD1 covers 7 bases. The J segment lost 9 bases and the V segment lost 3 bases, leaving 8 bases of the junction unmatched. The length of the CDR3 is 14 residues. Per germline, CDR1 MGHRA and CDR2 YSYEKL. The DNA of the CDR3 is TGCGCCAGCAGCCACAGGACAGGCTTAGGGCCCCAGCATTTT. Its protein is CASSHRTGLGPQHF.

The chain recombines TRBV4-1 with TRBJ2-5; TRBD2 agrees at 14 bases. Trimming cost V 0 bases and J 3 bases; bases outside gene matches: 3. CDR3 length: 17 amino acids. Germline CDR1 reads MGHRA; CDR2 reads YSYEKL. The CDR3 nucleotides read TGCGCCAGCAGCCAAGATAAGGGACTAGCGGGAGAAGAGACCCAGTACTTC. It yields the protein CASSQDKGLAGEETQYF.

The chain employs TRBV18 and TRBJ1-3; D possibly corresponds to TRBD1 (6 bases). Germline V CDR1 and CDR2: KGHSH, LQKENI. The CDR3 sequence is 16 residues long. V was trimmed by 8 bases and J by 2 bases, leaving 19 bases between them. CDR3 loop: CASTSSRGAPGNTIYF. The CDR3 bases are TGTGCCAGCACATCCAGCCGGGGGGCGCCTGGAAACACCATATATTTT.

The chain's CDR3 is CASRWTGSREQYF. The CDR3 DNA follows: TGTGCCAGCCGGTGGACAGGGTCGCGCGAGCAGTACTTC. The chain employs TRBV6-6 and TRBJ2-7; TRBD1 aligns across 8 bases. The germline gives CDR1 MNHNY, CDR2 SVGAGI (reference sequence). Trimming removed 8 bases from V and 6 bases from J; junction bases left unmatched: 9. The CDR3 has 13 amino acids.

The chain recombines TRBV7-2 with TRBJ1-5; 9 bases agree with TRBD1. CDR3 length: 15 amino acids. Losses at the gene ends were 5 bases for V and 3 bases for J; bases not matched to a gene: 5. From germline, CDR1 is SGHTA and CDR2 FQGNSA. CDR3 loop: CASSIGTGFNQPQHF. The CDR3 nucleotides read TGTGCCAGCAGCATCGGGACAGGGTTCAATCAGCCCCAGCATTTT.

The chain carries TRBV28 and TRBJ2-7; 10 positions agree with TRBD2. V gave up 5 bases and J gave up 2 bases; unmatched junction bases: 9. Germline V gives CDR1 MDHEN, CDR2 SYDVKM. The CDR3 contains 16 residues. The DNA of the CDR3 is TGTGCCAGCAGTAACCCTAGCGGGAGCGACCCCTACGAGCAGTACTTC. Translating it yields CASSNPSGSDPYEQYF.

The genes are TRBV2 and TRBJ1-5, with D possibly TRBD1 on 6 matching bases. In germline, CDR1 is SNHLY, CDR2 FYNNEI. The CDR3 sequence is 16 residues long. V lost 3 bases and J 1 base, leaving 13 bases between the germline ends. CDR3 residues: CASSDPPGDSNQPQHF. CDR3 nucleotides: TGTGCCAGCAGTGACCCGCCAGGGGACAGCAATCAGCCCCAGCATTTT.

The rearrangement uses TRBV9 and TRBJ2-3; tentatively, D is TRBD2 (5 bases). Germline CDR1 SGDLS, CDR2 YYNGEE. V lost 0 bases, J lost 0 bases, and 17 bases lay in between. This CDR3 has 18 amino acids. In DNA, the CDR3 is TGTGCCAGCAGCGTAGACTTAGCGAGCGGCACTAGCACAGATACGCAGTATTTT. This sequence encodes CASSVDLASGTSTDTQYF.

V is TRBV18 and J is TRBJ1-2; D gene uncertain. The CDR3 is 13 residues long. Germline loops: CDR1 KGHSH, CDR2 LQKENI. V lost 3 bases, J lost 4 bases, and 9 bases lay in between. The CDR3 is CASSPSESYGYTF. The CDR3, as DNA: TGTGCCAGCTCACCCTCAGAATCCTATGGCTACACCTTC.

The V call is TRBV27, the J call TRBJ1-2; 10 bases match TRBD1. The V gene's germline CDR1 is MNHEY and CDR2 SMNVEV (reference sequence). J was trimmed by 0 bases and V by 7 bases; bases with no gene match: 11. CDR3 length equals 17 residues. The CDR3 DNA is TGTGCCAGCACATCCGGGACAGGGGAACGAGCTAACTATGGCTACACCTTC. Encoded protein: CASTSGTGERANYGYTF.

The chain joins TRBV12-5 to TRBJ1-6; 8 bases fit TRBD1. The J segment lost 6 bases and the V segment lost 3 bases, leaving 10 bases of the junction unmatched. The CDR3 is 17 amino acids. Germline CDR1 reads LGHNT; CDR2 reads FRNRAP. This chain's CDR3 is CASGLGRQGNINSPLHF. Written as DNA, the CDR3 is TGTGCTAGTGGTTTAGGCCGACAGGGGAATATTAATTCACCCCTCCACTTT.

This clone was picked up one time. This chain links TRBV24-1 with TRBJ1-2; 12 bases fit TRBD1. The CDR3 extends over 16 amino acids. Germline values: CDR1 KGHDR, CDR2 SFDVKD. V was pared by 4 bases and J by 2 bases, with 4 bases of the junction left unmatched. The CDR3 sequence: CATSEAGTGGNYGYTF. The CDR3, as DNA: TGTGCCACCAGTGAGGCGGGGACAGGGGGCAACTATGGCTACACCTTC.

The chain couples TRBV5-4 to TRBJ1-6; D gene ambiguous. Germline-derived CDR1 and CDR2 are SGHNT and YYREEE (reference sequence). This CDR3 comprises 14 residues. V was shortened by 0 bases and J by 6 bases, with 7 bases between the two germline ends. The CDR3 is CASSLDESNSPLHF. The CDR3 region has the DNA TGTGCCAGCAGCTTGGACGAGAGTAATTCACCCCTCCACTTT.